The text below deals with one T cell receptor (beta chain). The sample belongs to a study of T cells in Graves' hyperthyroidism and ophthalmopathy. Using RNA transcripts as the source, TCR beta CDR3 regions were amplified. First-round RT-PCR with HTBI primers amplified the TCR CDR3 region. TCRdb re-analysed the multiplex PCR reads in MiXCR, keeping a single row per CDR3 protein. The data contain some 800,000 distinct CDR3 sequences, roughly 40% of them singletons. These patients, aged 18 to 65, had recently diagnosed hyperthyroidism lasting under 2 months. CDR1 and CDR2 (germline): SGDLS, YYNGEE. The V and J ends lost 5 bases and 6 bases, in that order; junction bases with no gene match: 5. This CDR3 has 14 amino acids.

Sequencing was carried out using blood. The V call is TRBV9, the J call TRBJ1-5; 10 positions match TRBD1. This TCR was sampled from a man aged 18 to 35 with Graves' hyperthyroidism. The CDR3 here is CASSDGTGVQPQHF. The CDR3 DNA reads as TGTGCCAGCAGTGACGGGACAGGGGTTCAGCCCCAGCATTTT.